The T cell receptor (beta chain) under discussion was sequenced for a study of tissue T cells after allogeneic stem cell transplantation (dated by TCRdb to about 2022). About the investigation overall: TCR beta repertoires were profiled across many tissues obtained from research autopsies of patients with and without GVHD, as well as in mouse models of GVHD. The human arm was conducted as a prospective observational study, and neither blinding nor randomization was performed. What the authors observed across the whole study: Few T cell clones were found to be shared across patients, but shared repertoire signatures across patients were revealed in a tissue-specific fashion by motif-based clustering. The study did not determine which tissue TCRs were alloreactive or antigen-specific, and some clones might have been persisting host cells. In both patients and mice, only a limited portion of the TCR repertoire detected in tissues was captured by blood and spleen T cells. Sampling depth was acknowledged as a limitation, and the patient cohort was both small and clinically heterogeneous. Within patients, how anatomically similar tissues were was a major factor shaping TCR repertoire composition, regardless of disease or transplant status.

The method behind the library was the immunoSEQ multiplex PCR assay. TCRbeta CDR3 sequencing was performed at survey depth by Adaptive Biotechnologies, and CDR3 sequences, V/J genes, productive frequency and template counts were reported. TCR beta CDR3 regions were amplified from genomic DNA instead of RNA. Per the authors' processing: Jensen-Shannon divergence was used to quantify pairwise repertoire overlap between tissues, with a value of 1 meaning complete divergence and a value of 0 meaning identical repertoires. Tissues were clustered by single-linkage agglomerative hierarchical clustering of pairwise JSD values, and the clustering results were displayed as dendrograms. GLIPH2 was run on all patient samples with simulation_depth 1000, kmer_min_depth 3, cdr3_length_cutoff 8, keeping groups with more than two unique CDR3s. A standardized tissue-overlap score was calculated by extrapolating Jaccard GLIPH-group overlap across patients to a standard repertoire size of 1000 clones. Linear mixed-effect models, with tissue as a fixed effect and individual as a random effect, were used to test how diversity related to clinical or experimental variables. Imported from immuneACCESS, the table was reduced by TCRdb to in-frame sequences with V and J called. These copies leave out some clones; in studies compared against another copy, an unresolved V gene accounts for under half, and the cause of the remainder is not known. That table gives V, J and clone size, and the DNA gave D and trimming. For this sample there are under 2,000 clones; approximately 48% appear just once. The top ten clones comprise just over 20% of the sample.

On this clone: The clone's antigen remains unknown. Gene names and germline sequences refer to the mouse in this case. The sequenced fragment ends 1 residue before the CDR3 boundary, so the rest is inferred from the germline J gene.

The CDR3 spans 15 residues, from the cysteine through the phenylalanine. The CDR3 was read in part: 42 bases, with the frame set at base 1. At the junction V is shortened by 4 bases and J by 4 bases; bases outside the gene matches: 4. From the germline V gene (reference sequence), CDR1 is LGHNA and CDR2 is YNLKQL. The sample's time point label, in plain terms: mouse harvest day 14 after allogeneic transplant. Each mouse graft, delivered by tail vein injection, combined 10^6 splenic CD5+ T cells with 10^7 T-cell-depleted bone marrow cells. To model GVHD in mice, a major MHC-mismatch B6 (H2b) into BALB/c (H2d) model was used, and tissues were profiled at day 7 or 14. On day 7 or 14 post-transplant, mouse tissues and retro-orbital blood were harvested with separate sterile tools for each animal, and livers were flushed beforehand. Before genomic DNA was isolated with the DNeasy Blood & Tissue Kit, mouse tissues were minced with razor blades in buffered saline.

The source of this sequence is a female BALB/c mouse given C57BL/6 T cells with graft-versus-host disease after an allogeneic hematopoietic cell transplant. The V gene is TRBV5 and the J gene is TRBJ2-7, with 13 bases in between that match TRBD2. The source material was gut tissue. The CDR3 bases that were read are TGTGCCAGCAGCCCCCGGGACTGGGGGGGGTATGAACAGTAC. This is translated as CASSPRDWGGYEQY. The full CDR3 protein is CASSPRDWGGYEQYF.